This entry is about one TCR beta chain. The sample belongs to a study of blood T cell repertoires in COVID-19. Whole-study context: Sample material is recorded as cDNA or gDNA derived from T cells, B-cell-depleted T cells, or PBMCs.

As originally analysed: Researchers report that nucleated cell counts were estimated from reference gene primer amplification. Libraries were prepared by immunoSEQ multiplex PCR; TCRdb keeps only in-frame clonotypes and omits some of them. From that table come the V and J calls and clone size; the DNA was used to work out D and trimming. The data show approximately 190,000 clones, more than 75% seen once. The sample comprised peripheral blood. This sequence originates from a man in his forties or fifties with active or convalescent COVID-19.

CDR3 protein: CASRPWPGQGIVSPLHF. The DNA of the CDR3 is TGTGCCAGCAGACCCTGGCCGGGACAGGGAATAGTTTCACCCCTCCACTTT. The chain carries TRBV27 and TRBJ1-6; TRBD1 agrees at 9 bases. J lost 9 bases, V lost 6 bases, and 15 bases had no gene match. CDR1 and CDR2 (germline): MNHEY, SMNVEV (reference sequence). The CDR3 spans 17 residues.